Listed below are T cell receptor beta chains from one sample, sequenced in a study of blood T cells in healthy people across ages. Each CDR3 protein gets one entry after TCRdb re-called the 5' RACE reads with MiXCR. The sample comprises some 640,000 distinct CDR3 sequences, roughly 50% of which are singletons, and under 35% rests with the top ten. The sample comprised blood. These receptors all stem from a woman aged 55-70 years in good health. Each CDR3 is given with its conserved first and last residue. Only part of the rows carry a size: once, few, many, or a class if the clone is expanded.

TRBV20-1	NA	NA	CSARHAGEFGKTQYF
TRBV7-3	NA	TRBJ2-7	CASSPPGSGEQYF
TRBV7-2	NA	TRBJ2-7	CASSLGWRTGGEQYF
TRBV20-1	few	TRBJ2-3	CSARDLAGGHTDTQYF
TRBV20-1	NA	TRBJ2-7	CSAKNSGRAGEQYF
TRBV29-1	few	TRBJ1-6	CSVARGEDSPLHF
TRBV20-1	NA	TRBJ1-3	CSSQGSGNTIYF
TRBV27	NA	TRBJ2-7	CASSLSESRALEQYF
TRBV7-9	NA	TRBJ1-1	CASSSNAGHLEAFF
TRBV7-2	NA	TRBJ1-2	CASSVGGASWDYGYTF
TRBV7-2	NA	TRBJ2-1	CASSLVVSLAEQFF
TRBV29-1	NA	TRBJ2-7	CSVWSSLAGYEQYF
TRBV27	NA	TRBJ1-6	CASRIGGENSPLHF
TRBV7-2	many	TRBJ2-5	CASSRSAETQYF
TRBV11-2	NA	TRBJ2-5	CAGSLVRRSQETQYF
TRBV7-9	NA	TRBJ2-1	CASSESQVREQFF
TRBV6-2/TRBV6-3	NA	TRBJ2-3	CASSEGQGTADTQYF
TRBV9	NA	TRBJ1-1	CASSVEGGATEAFF
TRBV12-5	NA	TRBJ2-3	CASGAHLTDTQYF
TRBV2	NA	NA	CASRTTGDEQYF
TRBV6-2/TRBV6-3	NA	TRBJ2-7	CASRGIAYEQYF
TRBV24-1	NA	TRBJ2-1	CATSDWGTSGGNEQFF
TRBV7-3	NA	NA	CASSLSQSCEQYF
TRBV7-3	few	TRBJ2-1	CASSFMGLAFNEQFF
TRBV20-1	NA	TRBJ2-1	CSARDIRNSYNEQFF
TRBV15	few	TRBJ2-5	CATSREISRYEQYF